This T cell receptor beta chain was obtained from a study of Ad26.COV2.S vaccination and SARS-CoV-2 variants. Study in general: Once or twice, 56 days apart, Ad26.COV2.S was delivered intramuscularly.

V lost 5 bases to trimming and J lost 5 bases; unmatched junction nucleotides: 11. CDR3 length equals 17 residues. Germline V gene lookup returns CDR1 MDHEN and CDR2 SYDVKM. The data were produced by immunoSEQ multiplex PCR, yet TCRdb's version contains in-frame clones alone and is incomplete. The sample has around 300,000 clones, about 85% seen once. Stated treatment: some 20 received Ad26.COV2.S at low or high dose, single or two shots; about 5 received placebo; per-sample allocation not given. Sample collection was performed on day 63 after the first vaccine or placebo injection. Donation was by an adult aged 18-55 years who was in Boston. Vaccine was an Ad26 vector expressing Wuhan-strain SARS-CoV-2 spike.

The clonotype comes from a person between 18 and 65 years old who received the Ad26.COV2.S COVID-19 vaccine or a placebo. Sequenced material: peripheral blood, taken in a trial of Ad26.COV2.S vaccine versus placebo. The chain recombines TRBV28 with TRBJ2-2; 10 nucleotides align to TRBD2. CDR3 loop: CASSLGLGLAVTGELFF. In DNA form, the CDR3 reads TGTGCCAGCAGTCTAGGCCTCGGACTAGCGGTTACCGGGGAGCTGTTTTTT.